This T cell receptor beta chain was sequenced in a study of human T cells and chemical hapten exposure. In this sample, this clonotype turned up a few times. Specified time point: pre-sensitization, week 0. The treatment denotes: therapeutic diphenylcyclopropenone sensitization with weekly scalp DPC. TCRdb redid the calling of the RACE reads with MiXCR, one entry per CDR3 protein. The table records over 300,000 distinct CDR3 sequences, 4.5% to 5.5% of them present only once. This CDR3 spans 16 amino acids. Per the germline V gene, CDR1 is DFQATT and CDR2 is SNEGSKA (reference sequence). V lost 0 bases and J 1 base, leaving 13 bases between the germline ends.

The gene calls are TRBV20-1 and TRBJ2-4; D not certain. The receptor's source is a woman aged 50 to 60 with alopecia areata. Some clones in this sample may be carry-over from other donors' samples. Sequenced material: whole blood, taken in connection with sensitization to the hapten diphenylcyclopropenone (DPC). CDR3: CSARDPQVVAKNIQYF. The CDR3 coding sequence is TGCAGTGCTAGAGATCCTCAGGTTGTGGCCAAAAACATTCAGTACTTC.